The 5 T cell receptor beta chains in this list originate from one sample, sequenced in a study of human T cells and chemical hapten exposure. Each CDR3 protein is one row after TCRdb ran MiXCR on the RACE reads. This sample has about 77,000 distinct CDR3 sequences; around 9.3% occur once, and the top ten carry about 1.7%. The time point: healthy volunteer bleed at 6 weeks. RNA extraction used unfractionated whole blood as the source of total RNA. Sequencing used whole blood. The receptors shown here come from a female donor in good health. Some clones in this sample may be carry-over from other donors' samples.

This clonotype has ten or more counts. The rearrangement joins TRBV29-1 to TRBJ2-1; D may be TRBD1 (5 bases). Per germline, CDR1 SQVTM and CDR2 ANQGSEA. This CDR3 has 11 residues. The V end lost 4 bases, the J end lost 4 bases, and 5 bases lay between the germline ends. The CDR3 bases are TGCAGCGTTGGACAGTACAATGAGCAGTTCTTC. It encodes CSVGQYNEQFF.

This clonotype appeared many times. The V gene is TRBV2, the J gene TRBJ1-1; perhaps TRBD1 as D (6 bases). The CDR3 contains 15 residues. Germline CDR1 is SNHLY and CDR2 is FYNNEI. Trimming stripped 1 base from V and 6 bases from J, with 15 bases between. In nucleotides, the CDR3 is TGTGCCAGCAGTGAAGTCGGGCAGGGGAGAGCTGAAGCTTTCTTT. Its translation: CASSEVGQGRAEAFF.

This clonotype was detected many times. This chain uses TRBV9 with TRBJ1-2; 8 nucleotides match TRBD1. With 4 bases clipped from V and 1 base from J, the junction kept 18 bases outside the gene matches. CDR1 is SGDLS, CDR2 YYNGEE, per germline. The CDR3 sequence is 19 residues long. In nucleotides, the CDR3 is TGTGCCAGCAGCCCGAGGGACCTGCTTTCGACAGGGGATAACTATGGCTACACCTTC. It specifies CASSPRDLLSTGDNYGYTF.

The chain recombines TRBV20-1 with TRBJ2-5, with D possibly being TRBD1 or TRBD2 (5 bases each). CDR1 DFQATT and CDR2 SNEGSKA come from the germline V gene (reference sequence). The CDR3 covers 13 residues. Trimming removed 4 bases at V and 2 bases at J, with 11 bases between. The CDR3 sequence is CSATQWGQETQYF. The CDR3 nucleotides are TGCAGTGCTACCCAATGGGGGCAAGAGACCCAGTACTTC.

This clonotype was detected ten times or more. The chain joins TRBV27 to TRBJ2-1, with 7 bases lining up with TRBD1. With V trimmed by 5 bases and J by 6 bases, 4 bases remained unmatched. CDR1 is MNHEY and CDR2 is SMNVEV in the germline V gene (reference sequence). This CDR3 has 13 amino acids. This chain's CDR3 is CASSHDRANEQFF. CDR3 DNA sequence: TGTGCCAGCAGTCACGACAGGGCCAATGAGCAGTTCTTC.